This record looks at one T cell receptor (beta chain) sequence and its context. Original processing methods: The assay estimated nucleated cells by amplifying reference gene primers. The assay was immunoSEQ multiplex PCR, and TCRdb's table has in-frame clones only and misses some. That table gives V, J and clone size, and the DNA gave D and trimming. The sample carries some 60,000 clones, around 87% recorded once. This sample was taken from a study of blood T cell repertoires in COVID-19. Turning to the study itself: Samples representing acute and convalescent COVID-19 were sourced from the United States, Italy and Spain. In each case, the material was cDNA or gDNA derived from T cells, B-cell-depleted T cells, or PBMCs.

CDR1 is DFQATT and CDR2 is SNEGSKA in the germline V gene (reference sequence). The CDR3 spans 11 residues. Trimming took 3 bases from V and 6 from J, leaving 8 bases between them. This TCR was sampled from a man in his 70s with acute or convalescent COVID-19. The J gene is TRBJ1-1, the V gene TRBV20-1, with no clear D. Sequencing input: peripheral blood. CDR3 region: CSARQAAEAFF. The CDR3 nucleotides are TGCAGTGCTAGGCAGGCCGCTGAAGCTTTCTTT.